This T cell receptor beta chain was documented in a study of long-term antiretroviral therapy in people with HIV. The immunoSEQ assay was v3.0, run at survey level. TCRdb keeps only in-frame clones here, not all; method: immunoSEQ multiplex PCR. The sample yields under 20,000 clones, about four fifths seen once. On this clone itself: No antigen is known for it.

V was shortened by 7 bases and J by 4 bases, with 18 bases between the two germline ends. CDR1 and CDR2 (germline): SEHNR, FQNEAQ (reference sequence). CDR3 length: 15 amino acids. Study results and limitations: Whereas controls had wider CDR3 length ranges, HIV repertoires had narrower ones.

At least one PBMC sample before ART and at least two after were required. Cryopreserved PBMC samples of roughly 0.85-11 million cells were used for DNA extraction. The chain joins TRBV7-9 to TRBJ2-3; D is unclear. The TCR originated in a young man with HIV. Sequenced here: unsorted PBMCs, sampled at the start of antiretroviral therapy, before treatment. The CDR3 DNA reads as TGTGCCAGCAACAAGATAGGAAAGTCTCCAGATACGCAGTATTTT. It is translated as CASNKIGKSPDTQYF.